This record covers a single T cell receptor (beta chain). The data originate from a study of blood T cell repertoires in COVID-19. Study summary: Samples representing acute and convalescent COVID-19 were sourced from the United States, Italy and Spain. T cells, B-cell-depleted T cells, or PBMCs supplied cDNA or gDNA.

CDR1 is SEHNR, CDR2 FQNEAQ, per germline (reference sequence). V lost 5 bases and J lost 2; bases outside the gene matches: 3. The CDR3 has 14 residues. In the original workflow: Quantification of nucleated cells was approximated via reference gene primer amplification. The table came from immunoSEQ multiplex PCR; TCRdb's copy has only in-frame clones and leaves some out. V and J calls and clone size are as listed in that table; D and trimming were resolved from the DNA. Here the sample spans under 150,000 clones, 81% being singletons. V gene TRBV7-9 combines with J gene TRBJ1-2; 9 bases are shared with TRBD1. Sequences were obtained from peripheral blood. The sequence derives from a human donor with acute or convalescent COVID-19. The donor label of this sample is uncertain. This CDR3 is CASSTGQGNYGYTF. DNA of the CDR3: TGTGCCAGCAGCACGGGACAGGGAAACTATGGCTACACCTTC.